The sequence of this T cell receptor (beta chain) was determined in a study of T-cell reconstitution after alpha-beta-depleted transplantation in children. Trimming removed 6 bases from V and 5 bases from J; junction bases left unmatched: 21. This CDR3 region has 17 residues. Germline V gives CDR1 DFQATT, CDR2 SNEGSKA (reference sequence). The table lists this clonotype with many counts. Its antigen is not known. As it was prepared, the TCRbeta library received unique molecular identifiers. TCRdb re-derived calls from the PCR reads in MiXCR, one entry per CDR3 protein. The sample consists of 250,000 or so distinct CDR3 sequences, roughly 8% of them appearing once. Study observations and caveats: One year post-transplant, T-cell counts and diversity were largely derived from T cells produced anew.

Source: PBMCs, mostly from graft donor cells, taken 180 days after TCRalphabeta/CD19-depleted stem cell transplant. The source of this sequence is a male patient younger than 18 who had a stem cell transplant for acute lymphoblastic leukemia, so the T cells may come from the graft donor. The J gene is TRBJ2-7, the V gene TRBV20-1; 8 nucleotides line up with TRBD2. The CDR3 region is CSAFDGLAGRLENEQYF. The CDR3 region has the DNA TGCAGTGCCTTCGACGGGCTAGCGGGCCGGTTAGAAAACGAGCAGTACTTC.